A single sample gave rise to the 30 T cell receptor beta chains below, sequenced in a study of glioma-infiltrating T cells. Using RNA template, CDR3s of TCR alpha and beta were amplified with iRepertoire arm-PCR. Using its own MiXCR run on the multiplex PCR reads, TCRdb lists one record per CDR3 protein. The data contain about 130,000 distinct CDR3 sequences, roughly a quarter of them singletons. The sample taken for sequencing was glioma tissue, nonneoplastic brain tissue, or PBMCs (not recorded which). Source of these receptors: a human donor with low-grade glioma or glioblastoma, undergoing nonglioma brain surgery, or in good health (not recorded which).

The chain links TRBV12-3 or TRBV12-4 to TRBJ1-6; a weak D match, TRBD1 (5 bases). CDR3 length equals 14 residues. The V end was cut by 5 bases, the J end by 7 bases, with 12 bases between. CDR3 DNA: TGTGCCAGCAGTCACAGGTTCGGGAATTCACCCCTCCACTTT. Protein sequence: CASSHRFGNSPLHF.

This clonotype was observed many times. V gene TRBV7-2 combines with J gene TRBJ2-3, with TRBD2 matching over 8 bases. V lost 1 base to trimming and J lost 4 bases; unmatched junction nucleotides: 4. CDR1 is SGHTA and CDR2 is FQGNSA in the germline V gene. The CDR3 contains 15 residues. CDR3 loop: CASSLDLAGSDTQYF. For the CDR3, the DNA is TGTGCCAGCAGCTTAGATCTAGCGGGTTCAGATACGCAGTATTTT. Variable domain in full (rest from reference TRBV7-2 and TRBJ2-3): GAGVSQSPSNKVTEKGKDVELRCDPISGHTALYWYRQSLGQGLEFLIYFQGNSAPDKSGLPSDRFSAERTGGSVSTLTIQRTQQEDSAVYLCASSLDLAGSDTQYFGPGTRLTVL.

This sequence joins TRBV6-1 and TRBJ1-3; D is undetermined. The germline V and J ends were trimmed by 5 bases and 0 bases, with 8 bases remaining between them. The CDR3 runs to 14 residues. The germline CDR1 and CDR2 sequences are MNHNS and SASEGT. The CDR3 sequence: CASSPQPSGNTIYF. The CDR3 DNA follows: TGTGCCAGCAGTCCACAGCCCTCTGGAAACACCATATATTTT.

This clonotype appeared once. The rearrangement links TRBV3-1 to TRBJ1-2, with 7 bases identical to TRBD1. In germline, CDR1 is LGHDT, CDR2 YNNKEL (reference sequence). V lost 5 bases and J lost 4; bases outside the gene matches: 4. The CDR3 spans 13 residues. The CDR3 DNA sequence: TGTGCCAGCAGCAGGGGACAGACCTATGGCTACACCTTC. Amino acid sequence: CASSRGQTYGYTF. Full variable domain (outside the CDR3, taken from reference TRBV3-1 and TRBJ1-2): DTAVSQTPKYLVTQMGNDKSIKCEQNLGHDTMYWYKQDSKKFLKIMFSYNNKELIINETVPNRFSPKSPDKAHLNLHINSLELGDSAVYFCASSRGQTYGYTFGSGTRLTVV.

The chain combines TRBV7-3 with TRBJ1-1; no clear D. Trimming pared 7 bases from V and 4 bases from J, leaving 10 bases between. Per germline, CDR1 SGHTA and CDR2 FQGTGA. CDR3 length equals 12 residues. CDR3 DNA: TGTGCCAGCACCCCAACCGGCACTGAAGCTTTCTTT. This translates into CASTPTGTEAFF.

This clonotype was observed a few times. V and J are TRBV27 and TRBJ2-2; no firm D call. CDR3 length: 11 amino acids. The V end lost 8 bases, the J end lost 5 bases, and 6 bases lay between the germline ends. Germline V gene lookup returns CDR1 MNHEY and CDR2 SMNVEV (reference sequence). The CDR3 region is CASGPTGELFF. CDR3 nucleotide sequence: TGTGCCAGCGGGCCAACCGGGGAGCTGTTTTTT.

In its sample, this clonotype was seen many times. The chain couples TRBV6-1 to TRBJ2-3; TRBD2 matches at 10 bases. V dropped 6 bases and J dropped 6; count of bases not matched to a gene: 15. This CDR3 contains 17 residues. CDR1 MNHNS and CDR2 SASEGT come from the germline V gene. CDR3 DNA sequence: TGTGCCAGCAGGAGCCTTCAGCGGGGGGGGGGTCGGGATACGCAGTATTTT. It specifies CASRSLQRGGGRDTQYF.

The chain is built from TRBV14 and TRBJ2-3, with 7 nucleotides matching TRBD1. CDR1 is SGHDN, CDR2 FVKESK, per germline. V trimming: 5 bases; J trimming: 1 base; junction bases outside the gene matches: 6. The CDR3 is 15 residues long. CDR3 sequence reads: CASSGQVLGTDTQYF. CDR3 sequence (DNA): TGTGCCAGCAGCGGACAGGTTCTAGGCACAGATACGCAGTATTTT.

The chain employs TRBV2 and TRBJ2-7; D possibly matches TRBD1 or TRBD2 (7 bases each). Trimming cost V 2 bases and J 6 bases, with 14 bases left between them. The germline gives CDR1 SNHLY, CDR2 FYNNEI. The CDR3 contains 14 residues. CDR3 nucleotide sequence: TGTGCCAGCAGTGAATCGACAGGGAGGGGCGAGCAGTACGTC. This encodes CASSESTGRGEQYV.

There are a few counts of this clonotype. The chain has TRBV20-1 and TRBJ2-5; D remains ambiguous. The CDR3 totals 12 residues. Germline values: CDR1 DFQATT, CDR2 SNEGSKA (reference sequence). Trimming removed 6 bases at V and 2 bases at J, with 10 bases between. The DNA for the CDR3 is TGCAGTGCCAGGCTGGCGCAAGAGACCCAGTACTTC. As protein: CSARLAQETQYF.

This rearrangement joins TRBV28 to TRBJ1-1; a possible D gene is TRBD1 (6 bases). Trimming cost V 11 bases and J 1 base, with 17 bases left between them. This CDR3 comprises 14 residues. In germline, CDR1 is MDHEN, CDR2 SYDVKM. The CDR3 DNA reads TGTGCCGTCCGGGGGGCGCGAAGGAACACTGAAGCTTTCTTT. This gives the protein CAVRGARRNTEAFF.

This clonotype was observed at least ten times. The chain uses TRBV15 and TRBJ1-1, with 10 bases that match TRBD1. CDR1 LNHNV and CDR2 YYDKDF come from the germline V gene (reference sequence). The CDR3 is 16 residues long. V lost 1 base and J lost 3; bases outside the gene matches: 5. CDR3 region: CATSRVRQGAHTEAFF. DNA of the CDR3: TGTGCCACCAGCAGAGTGAGACAGGGGGCACACACTGAAGCTTTCTTT.

This clonotype was seen a handful of times. The V and J genes are TRBV20-1 and TRBJ2-3; TRBD2 aligns across 7 bases. There are 12 residues in the CDR3. In germline, CDR1 is DFQATT, CDR2 SNEGSKA (reference sequence). V lost 3 bases and J lost 6; bases outside the gene matches: 3. The CDR3 DNA sequence: TGCAGTGCTAGGCCCGGGGGGGATACGCAGTATTTT. Translation gives CSARPGGDTQYF.

This clonotype occurred a few times. The rearrangement joins TRBV12-3 or TRBV12-4 to TRBJ2-5, with D unclear. V was clipped by 3 bases and J by 2 bases, with 7 bases between them. This CDR3 has 13 amino acids. CDR3 sequence reads: CASSFMAQETQYF. The CDR3 nucleotides are TGTGCCAGCAGTTTTATGGCACAAGAGACCCAGTACTTC.

Regarding this clonotype: With a much larger clone just one base away, this may be a read error. Here the CDR3 reads CASSYNKERAGSYNEQFF. The CDR3 nucleotides read TGTGCCAGCAGTTACAATAAGGAGAGAGCGGGGAGCTACAATGAGCAGTTCTTC. The J gene is TRBJ2-1, the V gene TRBV6-2 or TRBV6-3; the match to TRBD2 covers 7 bases. Germline CDR1 MNHEY, CDR2 SVGEGT. V shed 2 bases, J shed 3 bases, and the junction held 13 bases outside the gene matches. The CDR3 extends over 18 amino acids.

The chain joins TRBV6-1 to TRBJ2-7; D not certain. The CDR3 runs to 15 residues. CDR1 is MNHNS and CDR2 is SASEGT in the germline V gene. The V end was cut by 6 bases, the J end by 3 bases, with 18 bases between. Here the CDR3 reads CASSLTVGRDYEQYV. As DNA, the CDR3 is TGTGCCAGCAGCCTTACGGTTGGCCGAGACTACGAGCAGTACGTC.

To note about this clonotype: Relative to the germline gene, one junction end is altered; a read error may explain this. J is TRBJ2-3 and V is TRBV11-2; tentatively, D is TRBD2 (5 bases). This CDR3 comprises 12 residues. Germline V gene sequence: CDR1 SGHAT, CDR2 FQNNGV. Here the CDR3 reads CTSSRERDTQYF. DNA for the CDR3: TGTACCAGCAGCCGAGAGCGGGATACGCAGTATTTT.

This clonotype was detected a few times. As DNA, the CDR3 is TGTGCCAGCAGCTTAAGACAGGGAGTTGACTATGGCTACACCTTC. Amino acid sequence: CASSLRQGVDYGYTF. The rearrangement joins TRBV7-9 to TRBJ1-2; 7 nucleotides agree with TRBD1. Germline V gene lookup returns CDR1 SEHNR and CDR2 FQNEAQ (reference sequence). J lost 3 bases, V lost 2 bases, and 6 bases had no gene match. The CDR3 is 15 amino acids.

The table lists this clonotype with many counts. The chain uses TRBV3-1 and TRBJ1-5, with D perhaps matching TRBD1 (5 bases). The CDR3 contains 19 residues. The V gene's germline CDR1 is LGHDT and CDR2 YNNKEL (reference sequence). With 3 bases removed from V and 1 base from J, the gap between germline ends came to 22 bases. The CDR3 loop reads CASSQAGIWGLGSNQPQHF. The CDR3 DNA reads TGTGCCAGCAGCCAGGCGGGAATTTGGGGCTTAGGGAGCAATCAGCCCCAGCATTTT.

This clonotype appeared a few times. The rearrangement links TRBV6-1 to TRBJ2-7; 7 bases match TRBD2. CDR1 is MNHNS, CDR2 SASEGT, per germline. V trimming: 6 bases; J trimming: 4 bases; junction bases outside the gene matches: 12. This CDR3 has 15 amino acids. The CDR3 DNA sequence: TGTGCCAGCAGCCCGGGCGGGAGCGGGCGGTACGAGCAGTACGTC. Amino acids: CASSPGGSGRYEQYV.

The table lists this clonotype with many counts. CDR3 nucleotide sequence: TGTGCCAGCAGGCATTTGACGAATCTTAGGGATACGCAGTATTTT. Its translation: CASRHLTNLRDTQYF. The chain uses TRBV6-1 and TRBJ2-3; no reliable D call. V shed 6 bases and J shed 6 bases, with 19 bases lying between them. Germline CDR1 MNHNS, CDR2 SASEGT. The CDR3 is 15 residues long.

This clonotype was counted many times. The chain links TRBV27 to TRBJ1-4; D might be TRBD1 (6 bases). Germline V gene lookup returns CDR1 MNHEY and CDR2 SMNVEV (reference sequence). Between the trimmed V and J ends, which lost 6 bases and 5 bases, there was a span of 13 bases. The length of the CDR3 is 14 residues. CDR3 amino acids: CASRLLQGNEKLFF. The CDR3 coding sequence is TGTGCCAGCAGACTACTACAGGGAAATGAAAAACTGTTTTTT.

This clonotype was counted ten times or more. V is TRBV28 and J is TRBJ2-5; D might be TRBD1 (5 bases). Trimming removed 8 bases at V and 3 bases at J, with 7 bases between. CDR3 length equals 11 residues. Germline CDR1 is MDHEN and CDR2 is SYDVKM. The CDR3: CASGAKETQYF. CDR3 in DNA: TGTGCCAGCGGGGCCAAAGAGACCCAGTACTTC.

CDR3 amino acids: CASSHPPERGPSTDTQYF. The CDR3, as DNA: TGTGCCAGCAGCCACCCACCTGAGCGGGGGCCTAGCACAGATACGCAGTATTTT. The rearrangement joins TRBV4-2 to TRBJ2-3; 8 nucleotides line up with TRBD2. CDR1 LGHNA and CDR2 YNFKEQ come from the germline V gene. Trimming took 3 bases from V and 0 from J; bases not matched to a gene: 11. The CDR3 runs to 18 residues.

This clonotype has a handful of counts. The chain uses TRBV20-1 and TRBJ1-5; possible D gene TRBD1, 6 bases. Trimming left V 5 bases short and J 1 base short, with 9 bases between. This CDR3 contains 13 residues. Germline assignment: CDR1 DFQATT and CDR2 SNEGSKA (reference sequence). CDR3 protein: CSAGTLSNQPQHF. The CDR3 DNA is TGCAGTGCTGGGACACTAAGCAATCAGCCCCAGCATTTT.

This clonotype was detected a few times. The rearrangement links TRBV7-9 to TRBJ2-1, with no clear D. CDR3 length: 15 residues. The V gene lost 6 bases and the J gene lost 0 bases, with 12 bases spanning the gap. CDR1 and CDR2 (germline): SEHNR, FQNEAQ (reference sequence). CDR3 sequence: CASSLDWSSYNEQFF. The CDR3 DNA reads TGTGCCAGCAGTCTCGACTGGAGCTCCTACAATGAGCAGTTCTTC.

This clonotype was seen many times. The chain joins TRBV24-1 to TRBJ2-2, with D perhaps being TRBD1 or TRBD2 (5 bases each). The CDR3 has 14 residues. The germline CDR1 and CDR2 sequences are KGHDR and SFDVKD. V lost 9 bases, J lost 2 bases, and 12 bases lay in between. CDR3 nucleotides: TGTGCCACCGGGACGGATGTTAACACCGGGGAGCTGTTTTTT. Translated: CATGTDVNTGELFF.

About this clonotype: This sequence may be a read error, since a much larger clone differs from it by one base. The chain combines TRBV25-1 with TRBJ1-1, with TRBD1 as a possible D gene (5 bases). Germline CDR1 MGHDK, CDR2 SYGVNS. V was pared by 7 bases and J by 4 bases, with 13 bases between. The CDR3 has 13 amino acids. The CDR3 nucleotides read TGTGCCAGCAAGTGGGGCGTCGGCACTGAAGCTTTCTTT. Amino acids: CASKWGVGTEAFF. Based on the CDR3 plus reference TRBV25-1 and TRBJ1-1, the full variable domain is EADIYQTPRYLVIGTGKKITLECSQTMGHDKMYWYQQDPGMELHLIHYSYGVNSTEKGDLSSESTVSRIRTEHFPLTLESARPSHTSQYLCASKWGVGTEAFFGQGTRLTVV.

The rearrangement links TRBV12-3 or TRBV12-4 to TRBJ1-6, with D maybe TRBD1 (5 bases). This CDR3 is 16 amino acids long. V gave up 5 bases and J gave up 7 bases, with 18 bases separating them. In DNA, the CDR3 is TGTGCCAGCAGTAAGTCCGGCCAGGGTGGAAATTCACCCCTCCACTTT. Protein sequence: CASSKSGQGGNSPLHF.

This clonotype was observed a handful of times. V usage is TRBV20-1 and J usage is TRBJ2-3; D unresolved. Per the germline V gene, CDR1 is DFQATT and CDR2 is SNEGSKA (reference sequence). The V gene lost 7 bases and the J gene lost 5 bases, with 16 bases spanning the gap. This CDR3 is built from 13 residues. CDR3 protein: CSVPPGAEDTQYF. The CDR3 DNA reads as TGCAGTGTTCCCCCCGGAGCTGAAGATACGCAGTATTTT.